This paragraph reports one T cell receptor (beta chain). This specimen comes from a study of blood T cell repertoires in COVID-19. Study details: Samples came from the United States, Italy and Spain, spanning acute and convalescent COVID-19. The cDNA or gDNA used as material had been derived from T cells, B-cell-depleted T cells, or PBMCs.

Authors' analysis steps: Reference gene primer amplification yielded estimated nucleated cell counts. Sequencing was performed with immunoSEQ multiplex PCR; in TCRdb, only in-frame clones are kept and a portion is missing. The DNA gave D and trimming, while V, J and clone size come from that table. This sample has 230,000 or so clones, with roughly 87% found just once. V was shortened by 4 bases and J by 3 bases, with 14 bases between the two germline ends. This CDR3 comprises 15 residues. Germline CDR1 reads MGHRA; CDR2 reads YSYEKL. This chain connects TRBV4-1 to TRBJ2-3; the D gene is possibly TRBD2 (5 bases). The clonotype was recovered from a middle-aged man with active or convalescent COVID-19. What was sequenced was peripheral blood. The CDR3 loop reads CASSLSALGTDTQYF. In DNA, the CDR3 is TGCGCCAGCAGCCTTAGCGCATTGGGGACAGATACGCAGTATTTT.